This TCR beta chain originates from a study of shared clonotypes between healthy human individuals. Whole-study results and caveats: Few donors limited the genetic and exposure-history diversity represented.

From CD4+ cells came CD45RA+ naive and CD45RA-negative memory subsets. Original handling: ImmunoSEQ gave junction-only sequences without quality scores, so filtering differed. The repertoire was sequenced with immunoSEQ multiplex PCR; TCRdb's copy has only in-frame clones and lacks some. V and J calls and clone size are those listed in that table; D and trimming were worked out from the DNA. The sample shows about 2.3 million clones, 80% to 95% of them seen only once. About this clone itself: Its antigen is unidentified.

Trimming removed 7 bases at V and 3 bases at J, with 13 bases between. The CDR3 has 15 residues. Germline values: CDR1 MNHEY, CDR2 SVGAGI. V usage is TRBV6-5 and J usage is TRBJ2-6; D is possibly TRBD2 (7 bases). The sequenced sample was naive CD4+ T cells from PBMCs. Regarding subset: CD45RA+ positively selected. This sequence originates from a young man in good health. Some clones in this sample may be carry-over from other donors' samples. CDR3 bases: TGTGCCAGCACCGCCGGGGGGCATGGGGCCAACGTCCTGACTTTC. Its translation: CASTAGGHGANVLTF.